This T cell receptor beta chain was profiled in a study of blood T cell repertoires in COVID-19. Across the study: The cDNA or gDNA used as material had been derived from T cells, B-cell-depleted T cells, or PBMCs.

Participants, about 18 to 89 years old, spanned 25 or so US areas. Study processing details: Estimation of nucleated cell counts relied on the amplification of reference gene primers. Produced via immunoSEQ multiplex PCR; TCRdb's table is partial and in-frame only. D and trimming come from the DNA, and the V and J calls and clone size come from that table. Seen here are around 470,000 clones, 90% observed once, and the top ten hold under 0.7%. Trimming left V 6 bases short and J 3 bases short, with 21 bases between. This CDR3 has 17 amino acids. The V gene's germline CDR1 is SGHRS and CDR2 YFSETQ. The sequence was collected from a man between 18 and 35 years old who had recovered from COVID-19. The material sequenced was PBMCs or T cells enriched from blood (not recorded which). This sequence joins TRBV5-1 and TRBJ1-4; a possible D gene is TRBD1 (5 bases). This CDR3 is CASKRDFSSLANEKLFF. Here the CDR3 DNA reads TGCGCCAGCAAACGGGACTTTTCTTCCCTGGCTAATGAAAAACTGTTTTTT.